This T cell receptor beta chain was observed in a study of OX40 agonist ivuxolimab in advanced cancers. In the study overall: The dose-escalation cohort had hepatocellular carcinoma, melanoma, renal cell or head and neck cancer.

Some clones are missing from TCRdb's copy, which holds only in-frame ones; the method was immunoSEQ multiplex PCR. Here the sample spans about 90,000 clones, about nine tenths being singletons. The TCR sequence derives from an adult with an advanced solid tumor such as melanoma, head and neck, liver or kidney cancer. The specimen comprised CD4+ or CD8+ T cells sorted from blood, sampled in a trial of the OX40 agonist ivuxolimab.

This CDR3 reads CSVGSWDSIHEQFF. As DNA, the CDR3 is TGCAGCGTTGGGTCGTGGGACAGCATACATGAGCAGTTCTTC. This chain joins TRBV29-1 and TRBJ2-1; 7 nucleotides match TRBD1. Trimming took 4 bases from V and 8 from J; bases not matched to a gene: 11. Germline lookup yields CDR1 SQVTM and CDR2 ANQGSEA. The CDR3 contains 14 residues.